These 19 T cell receptor beta chains came from one sample sequenced in a study of cytomegalovirus exposure and HLA in healthy donors. In the PCR, 60 Vbeta and 13 Jbeta primers were used. Assay used: immunoSEQ multiplex PCR; TCRdb lists only in-frame clones, some missing. The data show fewer than 150,000 clones, with around 80% seen just once and approximately 2% held by the top ten. Sample: PBMCs. These receptors were collected from a man in his thirties or forties in good health and CMV-seronegative.

The gene calls are TRBV7-8 and TRBJ1-5, with 8 bases lining up with TRBD1. CDR3 length: 13 amino acids. Per the germline V gene, CDR1 is SGHVS and CDR2 is FQNEAQ. Unmatched junction bases numbered 0, after V lost 3 bases and J lost 5 bases. DNA of the CDR3: TGTGCCAGCAGCTTGGACAGGGATCAGCCCCAGCATTTT. Its translation: CASSLDRDQPQHF.

Only a few counts were recorded for this clone. V is TRBV7-9 and J is TRBJ2-7; tentatively, D is TRBD1 (5 bases). This CDR3 comprises 13 residues. Germline CDR1 is SEHNR and CDR2 is FQNEAQ (reference sequence). Trimming removed 5 bases at V and 4 bases at J, with 12 bases between. Here the CDR3 reads CASSRNTGYEQYF. The DNA for the CDR3 is TGTGCCAGCAGCCGCAATACAGGTTACGAGCAGTACTTC.

The chain has TRBV19 and TRBJ2-7, with 10 bases identical to TRBD1. Trimming removed 7 bases from V and 3 bases from J; junction bases left unmatched: 9. The CDR3 covers 15 residues. Germline CDR1 LNHDA, CDR2 SQIVND (reference sequence). CDR3 coding DNA: TGTGCCAGTAATAAAAGGACAGGGGGGGGCTACGAGCAGTACTTC. Its protein is CASNKRTGGGYEQYF.

This rearrangement joins TRBV12-5 to TRBJ2-5; D is undetermined. Germline loops: CDR1 LGHNT, CDR2 FRNRAP. V dropped 4 bases and J dropped 4 bases, with 4 bases sitting between them. CDR3 length: 11 amino acids. CDR3: CASGSIETQYF. CDR3 nucleotide sequence: TGTGCTAGTGGTTCAATAGAGACCCAGTACTTC.

The genes are TRBV25-1 and TRBJ2-2; 8 positions match TRBD2. Trimming removed 6 bases from V and 5 bases from J; junction bases left unmatched: 5. Germline V gene data show CDR1 as MGHDK and CDR2 as SYGVNS. The CDR3 length is 14 residues. In DNA, the CDR3 is TGTGCCAGCAGGCCTAGCGGGCGAACCGGGGAGCTGTTTTTT. Encoded protein: CASRPSGRTGELFF.

V gene TRBV27 combines with J gene TRBJ1-2; TRBD1 matches at 7 bases. V dropped 4 bases and J dropped 3; count of bases not matched to a gene: 11. This CDR3 is built from 16 residues. Germline assignment: CDR1 MNHEY and CDR2 SMNVEV (reference sequence). In DNA, the CDR3 is TGTGCCAGCAGTTCCCTCATGACAGGGTTTGACTATGGCTACACCTTC. Translated, it gives CASSSLMTGFDYGYTF.

This clone was seen once. The chain has TRBV7-8 and TRBJ2-7; 11 nucleotides align to TRBD1. The CDR3 runs 16 residues. V lost 5 bases to trimming and J lost 6 bases; unmatched junction nucleotides: 12. The germline gives CDR1 SGHVS, CDR2 FQNEAQ. CDR3 amino acids: CASSPILPGQGVEQYF. In nucleotides, the CDR3 is TGTGCCAGCAGCCCGATCCTACCGGGACAGGGGGTCGAGCAGTACTTC.

The chain is built from TRBV6-1 and TRBJ2-3, with 12 bases lining up with TRBD2. The germline gives CDR1 MNHNS, CDR2 SASEGT. The CDR3 has 18 amino acids. V was pared by 4 bases and J by 0 bases, with 8 bases of the junction left unmatched. Here the CDR3 reads CASSGSTSGGPSTDTQYF. The DNA for the CDR3 is TGTGCCAGCAGTGGATCGACTAGCGGGGGCCCTAGCACAGATACGCAGTATTTT.

Details on this clone: Sequence at one end of the junction differs from germline and may be a read error. The sample carries other DNA sequences with the same CDR3. The rearrangement uses TRBV10-3 and TRBJ1-1; D not certain. The CDR3 length is 16 residues. Per germline, CDR1 ENHRY and CDR2 SYGVKD. The CDR3 region is CAISESDYVGYTEAFF. The CDR3 DNA is TGTGCCATCAGTGAGTCTGACTACGTGGGGTACACTGAGGCTTTCTTT.

The chain is built from TRBV2 and TRBJ1-2; D is unclear. V was shortened by 6 bases and J by 1 base, with 12 bases between the two germline ends. Germline values: CDR1 SNHLY, CDR2 FYNNEI. This CDR3 is built from 14 residues. The chain's CDR3 is CASRATYLNYGYTF. DNA of the CDR3: TGTGCCAGCAGGGCGACATACCTTAACTATGGCTACACCTTC. Combining the CDR3 with reference TRBV2 and TRBJ1-2 gives the whole variable domain EPEVTQTPSHQVTQMGQEVILRCVPISNHLYFYWYRQILGQKVEFLVSFYNNEISEKSEIFDDQFSVERPDGSNFTLKIRSTKLEDSAMYFCASRATYLNYGYTFGSGTRLTVV.

The chain is built from TRBV28 and TRBJ1-4, with D maybe TRBD1 (6 bases). Trimming shortened V by 7 bases and J by 8 bases, and 14 bases separated the two germline ends. This CDR3 is 13 amino acids long. Germline values: CDR1 MDHEN, CDR2 SYDVKM. CDR3 loop: CASKDSRPEKLFF. In DNA form, the CDR3 reads TGTGCCAGCAAGGACAGTCGCCCAGAAAAACTGTTTTTT.

The chain joins TRBV4-1 to TRBJ1-1; 7 nucleotides match TRBD1. This CDR3 has 15 amino acids. The germline CDR1 and CDR2 sequences are MGHRA and YSYEKL. J lost 4 bases, V lost 4 bases, and 9 bases had no gene match. This chain's CDR3 is CASSRFTGEATEAFF. The CDR3 DNA is TGCGCCAGCAGCCGATTTACAGGGGAAGCCACTGAAGCTTTCTTT.

V is TRBV28 and J is TRBJ2-2, with TRBD1 as a possible D gene (5 bases). The CDR3 runs to 13 residues. Germline V gene sequence: CDR1 MDHEN, CDR2 SYDVKM. Trimming removed 10 bases from V and 0 bases from J, with 9 bases in between. The CDR3: CATTGPNTGELFF. CDR3 coding DNA: TGTGCCACCACAGGCCCGAACACCGGGGAGCTGTTTTTT.

The chain employs TRBV7-9 and TRBJ2-2; D is uncertain. Germline V gene data show CDR1 as SEHNR and CDR2 as FQNEAQ (reference sequence). Deletions cut 7 bases from V and 0 bases from J, with 12 bases between. The CDR3 is made up of 15 amino acids. The DNA for the CDR3 is TGTGCCAGCACCTCCGACATGACGAACACCGGGGAGCTGTTTTTT. Translation gives CASTSDMTNTGELFF.

The chain uses TRBV27 and TRBJ2-1, with 13 bases that match TRBD2. This CDR3 spans 15 amino acids. Per germline, CDR1 MNHEY and CDR2 SMNVEV (reference sequence). The J segment lost 7 bases and the V segment lost 7 bases, leaving 7 bases of the junction unmatched. The CDR3 here is CASTRTSGSQNEQFF. The CDR3 nucleotides are TGTGCCAGCACCCGGACTAGCGGGAGTCAGAATGAGCAGTTCTTC.

CDR3 protein: CASSIDGRGNSPLHF. CDR3 nucleotide sequence: TGTGCCAGTAGTATTGACGGCCGGGGAAATTCACCCCTCCACTTT. The chain joins TRBV19 to TRBJ1-6; no clear D gene. The CDR3 consists of 15 residues. The V gene lost 3 bases and the J gene lost 7 bases, with 13 bases spanning the gap. Germline-derived CDR1 and CDR2 are LNHDA and SQIVND (reference sequence).

The V call is TRBV28, the J call TRBJ2-7, with TRBD1 as a possible D gene (7 bases). The CDR3 totals 15 residues. Germline CDR1 reads MDHEN; CDR2 reads SYDVKM. The V and J ends lost 2 bases and 5 bases respectively, with 16 bases between them. The CDR3 DNA follows: TGTGCCAGCAGTTTAGTAATAGGCAGGGGGGACGAGCAGTACTTC. Its protein is CASSLVIGRGDEQYF.

V and J are TRBV7-8 and TRBJ1-1; 9 bases align to TRBD1. V was clipped by 1 base and J by 4 bases; unmatched bases: 7. From germline, CDR1 is SGHVS and CDR2 FQNEAQ. This CDR3 is built from 16 residues. The CDR3 DNA sequence: TGTGCCAGCAGCTTAGGGGGACAGGGAACGGGCACTGAAGCTTTCTTT. Its translation is CASSLGGQGTGTEAFF.

The gene calls are TRBV19 and TRBJ2-5; 8 nucleotides match TRBD1. J gave up 4 bases and V 0 bases, and 7 bases lay outside the gene matches. This CDR3 is 16 amino acids long. Germline V lookup: CDR1 LNHDA, CDR2 SQIVND (reference sequence). Here the CDR3 DNA reads TGTGCCAGTAGTATAGATTGGACAGGGCGGGGAGAGACCCAGTACTTC. Its protein product is CASSIDWTGRGETQYF.